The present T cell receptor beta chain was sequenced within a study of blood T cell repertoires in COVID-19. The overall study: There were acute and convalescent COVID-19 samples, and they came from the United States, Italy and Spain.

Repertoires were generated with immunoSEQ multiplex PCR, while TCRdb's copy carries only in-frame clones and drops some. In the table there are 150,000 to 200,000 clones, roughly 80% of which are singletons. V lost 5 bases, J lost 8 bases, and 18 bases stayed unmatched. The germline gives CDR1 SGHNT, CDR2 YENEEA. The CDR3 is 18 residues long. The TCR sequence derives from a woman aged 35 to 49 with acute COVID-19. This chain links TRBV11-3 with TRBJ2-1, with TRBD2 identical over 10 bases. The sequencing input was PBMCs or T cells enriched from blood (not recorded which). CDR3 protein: CASSPPRGLAGVGDEQFF. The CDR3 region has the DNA TGTGCCAGCAGCCCCCCTCGCGGCCTAGCGGGAGTGGGCGATGAGCAGTTCTTC.